These 27 T cell receptor beta chains were all obtained from the same sample, sequenced in a study of blood T cells in healthy people across ages. A second PCR of roughly 7 to 11 cycles used a sample-barcoded 5' primer and a J-beta primer mix. A single record per CDR3 protein comes from TCRdb applying MiXCR to the 5' RACE reads. The data hold 650,000 to 1,000,000 distinct CDR3 sequences, with 46% observed a single time. Sequenced sample: blood. Every receptor here comes from a man older than 75 in good health.

This clonotype occurred many times. A much larger clone differs by one base, so this may be a read error. The chain employs TRBV12-3 or TRBV12-4 and TRBJ2-7; D uncertain. This CDR3 has 14 amino acids. Trimming cost V 5 bases and J 1 base, with 12 bases left between them. For the CDR3, the DNA is TGTGCCAGCAGTGCCCGGACCGAATCCTACGAGCAGTACTTC. Residues: CASSARTESYEQYF.

CDR3 DNA: TGCAGTGCTAGGACTAGCGACTCCTACAATGAGCAGTTCTTC. This sequence encodes CSARTSDSYNEQFF. The gene calls are TRBV20-1 and TRBJ2-1; the match to TRBD2 covers 8 bases. The CDR3 is 14 amino acids. Germline V gives CDR1 DFQATT, CDR2 SNEGSKA (reference sequence). The V segment lost 3 bases and the J segment 0 bases; nucleotides outside the gene matches: 1.

This rearrangement joins TRBV7-2 to TRBJ2-1; D ambiguous. This CDR3 comprises 14 residues. Germline V gene sequence: CDR1 SGHTA, CDR2 FQGNSA. Between the trimmed V and J ends, which lost 5 bases and 6 bases, there was a span of 14 bases. CDR3 amino acids: CASSVPKKANEQFF. As DNA, the CDR3 is TGTGCCAGCAGCGTACCGAAAAAAGCCAATGAGCAGTTCTTC. Looking up the rest from reference TRBV7-2 and TRBJ2-1 gives the full variable domain: GAGVSQSPSNKVTEKGKDVELRCDPISGHTALYWYRQSLGQGLEFLIYFQGNSAPDKSGLPSDRFSAERTGGSVSTLTIQRTQQEDSAVYLCASSVPKKANEQFFGPGTRLTVL.

This clonotype has a handful of counts. The CDR3, as DNA: TGTGCCAGCAGCTTCAATCCGGGACAGGGTACAAGTGAGCAGTTCTTC. As protein: CASSFNPGQGTSEQFF. V and J are TRBV11-2 and TRBJ2-1, with 9 bases that match TRBD1. The CDR3 sequence is 16 residues long. Germline V CDR1 and CDR2: SGHAT, FQNNGV. Trimming took 3 bases from V and 9 from J; bases not matched to a gene: 12. Complete variable domain (other parts from reference TRBV11-2 and TRBJ2-1): EAGVAQSPRYKIIEKRQSVAFWCNPISGHATLYWYQQILGQGPKLLIQFQNNGVVDDSQLPKDRFSAERLKGVDSTLKIQPAKLEDSAVYLCASSFNPGQGTSEQFFGPGTRLTVL.

The chain recombines TRBV20-1 with TRBJ2-3, with a tentative D call TRBD2 (7 bases). This CDR3 comprises 14 residues. The germline V and J ends were trimmed by 6 bases and 1 base, with 14 bases remaining between them. CDR1 DFQATT and CDR2 SNEGSKA come from the germline V gene (reference sequence). The CDR3 bases are TGCAGTGCCCGGGGGGCTAGCGGCACAGATACGCAGTATTTT. Protein product: CSARGASGTDTQYF.

The V gene is TRBV20-1, the J gene TRBJ2-3; 9 positions match TRBD1. Germline V gene sequence: CDR1 DFQATT, CDR2 SNEGSKA (reference sequence). The CDR3 covers 13 residues. The V segment lost 5 bases and the J segment 4 bases; nucleotides outside the gene matches: 4. This chain's CDR3 is CSALTGGSDTQYF. CDR3 nucleotides: TGCAGTGCTCTTACAGGGGGCTCAGATACGCAGTATTTT.

The table lists this clonotype with a few counts. The chain carries TRBV20-1 and TRBJ2-1; TRBD1 aligns across 9 bases. Germline assignment: CDR1 DFQATT and CDR2 SNEGSKA (reference sequence). This CDR3 has 14 amino acids. The V gene end was trimmed by 6 bases and the J gene end by 3 bases; junction bases not matched to a gene: 6. The CDR3 region is CSAETGGGYNEQFF. For the CDR3, the DNA is TGCAGTGCCGAGACAGGGGGAGGCTACAATGAGCAGTTCTTC.

This clonotype occurred a few times. This chain joins TRBV7-2 and TRBJ2-1, with 9 bases fitting TRBD2. CDR3 size: 15 residues. Trimming removed 8 bases from V and 1 base from J; junction bases left unmatched: 6. Germline loops: CDR1 SGHTA, CDR2 FQGNSA. CDR3 DNA sequence: TGTGCCAGCGGTAGCGGGAGTCCATCCTACAATGAGCAGTTCTTC. The encoded protein is CASGSGSPSYNEQFF.

The chain has TRBV28 and TRBJ2-3, with 7 bases matching TRBD2. Germline V gene sequence: CDR1 MDHEN, CDR2 SYDVKM. The length of the CDR3 is 13 residues. V dropped 5 bases and J dropped 6; count of bases not matched to a gene: 5. CDR3 sequence reads: CASSLLLADTQYF. CDR3 in DNA: TGTGCCAGCAGTCTACTACTAGCGGATACGCAGTATTTT.

V and J are TRBV20-1 and TRBJ2-7; TRBD2 agrees at 15 bases. The V gene end was trimmed by 6 bases and the J gene end by 5 bases; junction bases not matched to a gene: 8. The CDR3 has 15 residues. Germline V CDR1 and CDR2: DFQATT, SNEGSKA (reference sequence). The CDR3 nucleotides are TGCAGTGCCTCGAGGACTAGCGGGAGGGCCAACGAGCAGTACTTC. This sequence encodes CSASRTSGRANEQYF.

This clonotype was detected only a few times. The chain recombines TRBV3-1 with TRBJ2-5; D might be TRBD2 (6 bases). V lost 2 bases to trimming and J lost 5 bases, with 12 bases between them. The CDR3 length is 14 residues. CDR1 and CDR2 from the germline V gene are LGHDT and YNNKEL (reference sequence). CDR3 sequence: CASSQSLAGETQYF. CDR3 DNA: TGTGCCAGCAGCCAATCACTAGCAGGGGAGACCCAGTACTTC.

This chain uses TRBV2 with TRBJ2-7, with D perhaps matching TRBD2 (5 bases). This CDR3 has 16 amino acids. Deletions cut 6 bases from V and 0 bases from J, with 18 bases between. Germline V CDR1 and CDR2: SNHLY, FYNNEI. The CDR3: CASREVLRRSSYEQYF. The CDR3 region has the DNA TGTGCCAGCAGGGAGGTCCTCCGTCGCAGCTCCTACGAGCAGTACTTC.

The V and J genes are TRBV10-3 and TRBJ2-1; 9 bases map to TRBD2. Germline values: CDR1 ENHRY, CDR2 SYGVKD. V trimming: 0 bases; J trimming: 7 bases; junction bases outside the gene matches: 4. The CDR3 has 15 residues. The CDR3 loop reads CAISESRLAGNEQFF. The DNA of the CDR3 is TGTGCCATCAGTGAGTCGAGGCTAGCGGGGAATGAGCAGTTCTTC.

This chain uses TRBV4-3 with TRBJ2-5; 8 nucleotides align to TRBD2. CDR1 and CDR2 from the germline V gene are LGHNA and YSLEER. The V gene end was trimmed by 0 bases and the J gene end by 11 bases; junction bases not matched to a gene: 14. The CDR3 spans 16 residues. The CDR3 sequence is CASSQDLTGGPNEQYF. CDR3 bases: TGCGCCAGCAGCCAAGATCTGACGGGAGGGCCCAATGAGCAGTACTTC.

This clonotype was seen at least ten times. The V call is TRBV29-1, the J call TRBJ2-1, with 12 nucleotides matching TRBD2. CDR3 length equals 13 residues. J gave up 7 bases and V 6 bases, and 4 bases lay outside the gene matches. CDR1 is SQVTM, CDR2 ANQGSEA, per germline. In nucleotides, the CDR3 is TGCAGCGTCGTTACTAGCGGGGGGAATGAGCAGTTCTTC. It specifies CSVVTSGGNEQFF.

This clonotype was counted between two and nine times. The chain couples TRBV15 to TRBJ2-3, with D perhaps TRBD2 (5 bases). Germline V CDR1 and CDR2: LNHNV, YYDKDF (reference sequence). The CDR3 sequence is 18 residues long. Trimming took off 3 bases at V and 0 bases at J, with 19 bases between the two ends. The chain's CDR3 is CATSSDRRHVSSTDTQYF. For the CDR3, the DNA is TGTGCCACCAGCAGTGACCGGAGGCATGTCTCTAGCACAGATACGCAGTATTTT.

This clonotype has only a few counts. J is TRBJ1-1 and V is TRBV5-1, with D uncertain. The CDR3 totals 14 residues. Germline V gene data show CDR1 as SGHRS and CDR2 as YFSETQ. Trimming removed 0 bases from V and 0 bases from J, with 6 bases in between. CDR3 DNA sequence: TGCGCCAGCAGCTTGGAGGTGATGAACACTGAAGCTTTCTTT. Its translation is CASSLEVMNTEAFF.

The chain uses TRBV4-3 and TRBJ2-7, with D possibly matching TRBD1 (5 bases). The CDR3 is 13 amino acids. CDR1 LGHNA and CDR2 YSLEER come from the germline V gene. Trimming took off 5 bases at V and 5 bases at J, with 13 bases between the two ends. For the CDR3, the DNA is TGCGCCAGCAGCTCACTTAGGGGCCACGAGCAGTACTTC. The encoded protein is CASSSLRGHEQYF.

The chain couples TRBV18 to TRBJ2-4; 7 bases fit TRBD1. This CDR3 is built from 17 residues. V lost 2 bases, J lost 2 bases, and 9 bases stayed unmatched. Germline CDR1 KGHSH, CDR2 LQKENI. The chain's CDR3 is CASSPSRPRGTKNIQYF. CDR3 nucleotides: TGTGCCAGCTCACCAAGCCGTCCCAGGGGGACCAAAAACATTCAGTACTTC.

The V call is TRBV12-3 or TRBV12-4, the J call TRBJ2-7, with 12 bases matching TRBD2. This CDR3 spans 15 amino acids. V lost 6 bases, J lost 3 bases, and 6 bases stayed unmatched. CDR3 nucleotides: TGTGCCAGCAGCCCTGGACTAGCGGGATACTACGAGCAGTACTTC. The encoded protein is CASSPGLAGYYEQYF.

Written as DNA, the CDR3 is TGTGCCACCAACGACAGGGGGGGCAATGAGCAGTTCTTC. It encodes CATNDRGGNEQFF. The chain combines TRBV24-1 with TRBJ2-1; 9 bases fit TRBD1. V lost 8 bases, J lost 6 bases, and 4 bases stayed unmatched. This CDR3 region has 13 residues. Looked up from germline, CDR1 is KGHDR and CDR2 is SFDVKD.

In its sample, this clonotype was seen many times. The chain links TRBV12-3 or TRBV12-4 to TRBJ2-2, with no clear D. V was trimmed by 5 bases and J by 7 bases, leaving 11 bases between them. The CDR3 covers 13 residues. For the CDR3, the DNA is TGTGCCAGCAGTGTAGACTCGATCGGGGAGCTGTTTTTT. Residues: CASSVDSIGELFF.

The chain has TRBV5-1 and TRBJ2-1, with 10 bases identical to TRBD2. Trimming took 2 bases from V and 7 from J; bases not matched to a gene: 9. CDR1 SGHRS and CDR2 YFSETQ come from the germline V gene. CDR3 length: 16 amino acids. For the CDR3, the DNA is TGCGCCAGCAGCTTACGAGCGGGAGGGCCGGGTAATGAGCAGTTCTTC. It specifies CASSLRAGGPGNEQFF.

This clonotype showed up just once. The J gene is TRBJ2-4, the V gene TRBV7-8, with a tentative D call TRBD1 (6 bases). The J call is uncertain, as TRBJ2-7 better fits the DNA end. The CDR3 runs 11 residues. Germline values: CDR1 SGHVS, CDR2 FQNEAQ. CDR3 loop: CAIRTAYEQYF. The CDR3 coding sequence is TGTGCTATCAGGACAGCGTACGAGCAGTACTTC.

In its sample, this clonotype was seen many times. The chain combines TRBV20-1 with TRBJ2-7; 10 nucleotides line up with TRBD1. The J segment lost 2 bases and the V segment lost 5 bases, leaving 3 bases of the junction unmatched. Germline assignment: CDR1 DFQATT and CDR2 SNEGSKA (reference sequence). The CDR3 totals 13 residues. The CDR3 spells CSAEDRGTYEQYF. The CDR3 DNA is TGCAGTGCTGAGGACAGGGGGACCTACGAGCAGTACTTC.

Details on this clonotype: Being one base from a much bigger clone, this may be a read error. The rearrangement uses TRBV7-2 and TRBJ2-1, with 10 bases that match TRBD1. J lost 10 bases, V lost 1 base, and 7 bases had no gene match. CDR1 is SGHTA and CDR2 is FQGNSA in the germline V gene. The CDR3 contains 15 residues. In DNA, the CDR3 is TGTGCCAGCAGCTTAGGGACAGGGGGTCGCTACGAGCAGTTCTTC. It translates to CASSLGTGGRYEQFF.

Only a few counts were recorded for this clonotype. The chain uses TRBV29-1 and TRBJ2-7; possible D gene TRBD2, 5 bases. Trimming took off 3 bases at V and 2 bases at J, with 14 bases between the two ends. The germline CDR1 and CDR2 sequences are SQVTM and ANQGSEA. The CDR3 covers 14 residues. The chain's CDR3 is CSVELEGGPYEQYF. CDR3 DNA sequence: TGCAGCGTTGAGCTAGAGGGCGGACCCTACGAGCAGTACTTC.